A selection of T cell receptor beta chains follows, all from one sample in a study of shared clonotypes between healthy human individuals. TCRdb's copy holds only in-frame clones and misses some; the assay was immunoSEQ multiplex PCR. The sample lists some 2,000,000 clones; approximately 94% were seen once. Sequences were obtained from naive CD8+ T cells sorted from blood. The receptors were sampled from a man aged 18 to 35 in good health. CDR3s include the opening cysteine and the closing phenylalanine or tryptophan. The D gene is left open where the match is weak. Rows may omit the clone size; those that give it use once, few, many or a size class.

>TRBV7-3|TRBD2|NA|TRBJ2-3|16
CASSSTSGGAPDTQYF
TGTGCCAGCAGCTCCACTAGCGGGGGGGCCCCAGATACGCAGTATTTT
>TRBV14|NA|NA|TRBJ2-7|13
CASSQVRGREQYF
TGTGCCAGCAGCCAGGTCCGGGGGCGCGAGCAGTACTTC
>TRBV6-5|NA|NA|TRBJ2-3|13
CASRQFPTDTQYF
TGTGCCAGCAGACAGTTCCCCACAGATACGCAGTATTTT
>TRBV15|NA|NA|TRBJ1-1|16
CATSSAARHVNTEAFF
TGTGCCACCAGCAGTGCCGCCAGACACGTAAACACTGAAGCTTTCTTT
>TRBV19|NA|NA|TRBJ2-4|15
CASSTPWDFENIQYF
TGTGCCAGTAGTACACCCTGGGACTTTGAAAACATTCAGTACTTC
>TRBV5-1|NA|NA|TRBJ2-5|12
CASHGVEETQYF
TGCGCCAGCCACGGGGTAGAAGAGACCCAGTACTTC
>TRBV7-9|TRBD1|NA|TRBJ2-2|17
CASSLGLQGQGPGELFF
TGTGCCAGCAGCTTAGGACTCCAAGGACAGGGGCCCGGGGAGCTGTTTTTT
>TRBV28|TRBD2|NA|TRBJ2-1|16
CASRTTSGGTYNEQFF
TGTGCCAGCAGGACGACTAGCGGGGGGACTTACAATGAGCAGTTCTTC
>TRBV6-6|NA|NA|TRBJ2-2|14
CASTGAPGTGELFF
TGTGCCAGCACGGGGGCCCCGGGCACCGGGGAGCTGTTTTTT
>TRBV7-2|NA|NA|TRBJ2-1|15
CASSLDGGSYNEQFF
TGTGCCAGCAGCTTAGACGGGGGCTCCTACAATGAGCAGTTCTTC
>TRBV2|TRBD1|NA|TRBJ1-1|15
CASNHRGNTNTEAFF
TGTGCCAGCAATCACAGGGGGAATACGAACACTGAAGCTTTCTTT
>TRBV6-1|NA|NA|TRBJ1-5|15
CASSLLQGQDQPQHF
TGTGCCAGCAGTCTCCTTCAGGGGCAGGATCAGCCCCAGCATTTT
>TRBV19|NA|NA|TRBJ1-1|14
CASSMNHPNTEAFF
TGTGCCAGTAGTATGAACCACCCGAACACTGAAGCTTTCTTT
>TRBV7-7|NA|few|TRBJ1-6|13
CASSLGDGSPLHF
TGTGCTAGCAGCTTAGGAGATGGGTCACCCCTCCACTTT
>TRBV7-9|NA|NA|TRBJ2-3|17
CASSNSGPMGSTDTQYF
TGTGCCAGCAGCAATTCGGGGCCGATGGGAAGCACAGATACGCAGTATTTT
>TRBV11-3|TRBD1|NA|TRBJ2-7|15
CASSLGSGGSYEQYF
TGTGCCAGCAGCTTAGGGTCAGGGGGCTCCTACGAGCAGTACTTC
>TRBV4-2|TRBD1|NA|TRBJ1-2|13
CASSPGQGAIDTF
TGTGCCAGCAGCCCAGGACAGGGGGCGATTGACACCTTC
>TRBV6-5|NA|NA|TRBJ1-1|11
CASSLGREAFF
TGTGCCAGCAGTCTTGGTAGGGAAGCTTTCTTT
>TRBV2|NA|NA|TRBJ2-3|14
CASSSLKGRDTQYF
TGTGCCAGCAGTTCCTTAAAGGGGCGGGATACGCAGTATTTT
>TRBV2|TRBD1|NA|TRBJ1-2|15
CASSEWGTGYYGYTF
TGTGCCAGCAGTGAATGGGGGACAGGTTACTATGGCTACACCTTC
>TRBV19|NA|NA|TRBJ1-6|14
CASSMGSQVSPLHF
TGTGCCAGTAGTATGGGCAGTCAAGTTTCACCCCTCCACTTT
>TRBV6-5|NA|once|TRBJ2-5|15
CASSAADSGHETQYF
TGTGCCAGCAGCGCCGCAGATAGCGGTCATGAGACCCAGTACTTC
>TRBV10-3|NA|few|TRBJ1-1|11
CAISENTEAFF
TGTGCCATCAGTGAGAACACTGAAGCTTTCTTT
>TRBV27|NA|NA|TRBJ2-7|15
CASSFTGWNAYEQYF
TGTGCCAGCAGTTTTACAGGGTGGAACGCCTACGAGCAGTACTTC
>TRBV27|NA|NA|TRBJ2-1|16
CASSLVAVENVHEQFF
TGTGCCAGCAGTTTAGTGGCAGTTGAAAATGTACATGAGCAGTTCTTC
>TRBV27|NA|NA|TRBJ2-2|15
CASSLSGGNTGELFF
TGTGCCAGCAGTTTATCAGGAGGTAACACCGGGGAGCTGTTTTTT
>TRBV4-2|TRBD2|NA|TRBJ2-1|17
CASSQGAWSGGAHEQFF
TGTGCCAGCAGCCAAGGGGCTTGGAGCGGGGGGGCCCATGAGCAGTTCTTC
>TRBV28|TRBD1|NA|TRBJ1-5|17
CASSLRDSSYSNQPQHF
TGTGCCAGCAGTTTGAGGGACAGCTCCTATAGCAATCAGCCCCAGCATTTT
>TRBV6-5|TRBD1|NA|TRBJ1-2|15
CASSNPTGGVYGYTF
TGTGCCAGCAGCAACCCTACAGGGGGCGTTTATGGCTACACCTTC
>TRBV27|NA|NA|TRBJ2-7|13
CASSLSRFYEQYF
TGTGCCAGCAGTTTATCTAGGTTTTACGAGCAGTACTTC
>TRBV6-5|NA|NA|TRBJ1-2|14
CASTKGGGDYGYTF
TGTGCCAGCACCAAAGGCGGTGGGGACTATGGCTACACCTTC
>TRBV29-1|NA|few|TRBJ2-2|14
CSVPNPRNTGELFF
TGCAGCGTCCCAAACCCCCGGAACACCGGGGAGCTGTTTTTT
>TRBV2|NA|NA|TRBJ1-2|11
CASSGTGGYTF
TGTGCCAGCAGTGGCACGGGCGGCTACACCTTC
>TRBV5-6|TRBD1|NA|TRBJ2-5|15
CASSLRTGGRETQYF
TGTGCCAGCAGCTTGCGGACAGGGGGACGGGAGACCCAGTACTTC
>TRBV6-1|TRBD1|NA|TRBJ1-2|14
CASSKGAGTYGYTF
TGTGCCAGCAGCAAGGGGGCAGGGACCTATGGCTACACCTTC
>TRBV27|NA|NA|TRBJ1-2|14
CASSPSPGYYGYTF
TGTGCTAGCAGTCCGAGTCCGGGGTACTATGGCTACACCTTC
>TRBV7-8|NA|NA|TRBJ2-5|16
CASSLVPLVGEETQYF
TGTGCCAGCAGCTTAGTCCCCCTAGTTGGGGAAGAGACCCAGTACTTC
>TRBV4-1|NA|NA|TRBJ2-1|14
CASSQPGAYNEQFF
TGCGCCAGCAGCCAACCGGGCGCCTACAATGAGCAGTTCTTC